The present T cell receptor beta chain was sequenced within a study of T cell responses to AZD1222 COVID-19 vaccine. General observations from the study: Recipients of two AZD1222 doses showed rising Spike-specific TCR breadth and depth. Sampling captured repertoires only after the peak T cell response. Regions 160-218 and 743-854 held dominance among vaccine-associated CD4 TCRs, which spanned spike.

Assay used: immunoSEQ multiplex PCR; TCRdb lists only in-frame clones, some missing. The data show 60,000 to 80,000 clones, with less than 85% seen just once and approximately 47% held by the top ten. Germline-derived CDR1 and CDR2 are SGHNT and YYREEE (reference sequence). The CDR3 has 15 amino acids. Trimming took 1 base from V and 4 from J, leaving 14 bases between them. Only one count was recorded for this clone. Its matching antigen is unknown. This TCR was sampled from an adult who received the AZD1222 COVID-19 vaccine. The specimen was peripheral blood, collected 28 days after the second AZD1222 dose. The rearrangement uses TRBV5-4 and TRBJ1-2; weak D call: TRBD1 (6 bases). In DNA form, the CDR3 reads TGTGCCAGCAGCTTGTTGGACAGCCCGATCTATGGCTACACCTTC. As protein: CASSLLDSPIYGYTF.